The clone carrying this TCR beta chain was detected ten times or more. Its target is unknown. This record belongs to a study of T cells after yellow fever vaccination. MiXCR was run by TCRdb on the 5' RACE reads, yielding one entry per CDR3 protein. The profile covers 250,000 or so distinct CDR3 sequences, with approximately 3.6% appearing a single time and about a fifth taken by the ten largest. The CDR3 extends over 13 amino acids. Trimming took off 3 bases at V and 10 bases at J, with 13 bases between the two ends. Overall study findings and caveats: Booster samples showed a return of most primary-vaccination clones (under 98% CD4, about 87% CD8). Abundant bulk-derived clonotypes could contaminate FACS-sorted repertoires.

The clonotype was recovered from a man aged 18 to 30 who received the YFV17D yellow fever vaccine. The material sequenced was PBMCs, taken 15 days after the yellow fever booster vaccination. The chain uses TRBV12-3 or TRBV12-4 and TRBJ2-1; the D call may be TRBD1 or TRBD2 (6 bases each). As DNA, the CDR3 is TGTGCCAGCAGTTTTGGGGGGCCTCCCGAGCAGTTCTTC. Protein: CASSFGGPPEQFF.